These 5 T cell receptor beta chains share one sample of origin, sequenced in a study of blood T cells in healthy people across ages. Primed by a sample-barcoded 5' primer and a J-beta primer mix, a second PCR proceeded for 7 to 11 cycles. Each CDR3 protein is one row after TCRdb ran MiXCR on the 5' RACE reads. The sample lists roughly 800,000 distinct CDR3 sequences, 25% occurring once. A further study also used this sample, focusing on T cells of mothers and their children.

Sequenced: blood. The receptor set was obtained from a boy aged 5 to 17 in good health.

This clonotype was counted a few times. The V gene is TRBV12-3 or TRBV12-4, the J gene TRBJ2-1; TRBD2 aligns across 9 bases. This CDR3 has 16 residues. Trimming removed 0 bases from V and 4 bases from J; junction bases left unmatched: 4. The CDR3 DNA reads TGTGCCAGCAGTTTAGCGGGTAGCGGGAGTTACAATGAGCAGTTCTTC. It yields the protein CASSLAGSGSYNEQFF.

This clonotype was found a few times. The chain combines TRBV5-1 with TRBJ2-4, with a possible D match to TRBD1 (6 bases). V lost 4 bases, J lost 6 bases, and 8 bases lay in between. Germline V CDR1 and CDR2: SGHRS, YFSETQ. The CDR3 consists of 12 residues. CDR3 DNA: TGCGCCAGCAGCCCGGACAGAAACATTCAGTACTTC. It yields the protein CASSPDRNIQYF.

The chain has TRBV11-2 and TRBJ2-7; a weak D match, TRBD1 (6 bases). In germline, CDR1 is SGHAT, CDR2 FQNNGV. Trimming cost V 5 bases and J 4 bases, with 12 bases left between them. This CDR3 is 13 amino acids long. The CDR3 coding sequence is TGTGCCAGCAGCCCAGGGGTTCAGTACGAGCAGTACTTC. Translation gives CASSPGVQYEQYF.

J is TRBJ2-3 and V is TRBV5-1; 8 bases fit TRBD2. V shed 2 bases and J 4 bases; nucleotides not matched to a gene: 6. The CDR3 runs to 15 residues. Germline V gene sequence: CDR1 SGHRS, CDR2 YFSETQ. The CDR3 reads CASSFYGGASDTQYF. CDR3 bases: TGCGCCAGCAGCTTTTACGGGGGGGCTTCAGATACGCAGTATTTT.

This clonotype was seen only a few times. CDR3 in amino acids: CASSSRRGQETQYF. The DNA of the CDR3 is TGTGCCAGCAGCTCCCGACGGGGTCAAGAGACCCAGTACTTC. This rearrangement joins TRBV7-2 to TRBJ2-5; D perhaps matches TRBD2 (5 bases). Trimming took off 4 bases at V and 2 bases at J, with 11 bases between the two ends. The CDR3 has 14 amino acids. CDR1 and CDR2 from the germline V gene are SGHTA and FQGNSA. The full variable domain, completed using reference TRBV7-2 and TRBJ2-5, is GAGVSQSPSNKVTEKGKDVELRCDPISGHTALYWYRQSLGQGLEFLIYFQGNSAPDKSGLPSDRFSAERTGGSVSTLTIQRTQQEDSAVYLCASSSRRGQETQYFGPGTRLLVL.